The 19 T cell receptor beta chains listed next were all sequenced from one sample in a study of STAT5B mutations in CD4+ large granular lymphocyte leukemia. Sequencing was performed with immunoSEQ multiplex PCR; in TCRdb, only in-frame clones are kept and a portion is missing. The sample has 32,000 or so clones; just under 85% are singletons. Sequencing was done on a sample of CD4+ T cells from blood buffy coats. These receptors were collected from a human donor in good health.

The V call is TRBV30, the J call TRBJ1-4; D might be TRBD1 (6 bases). V lost 3 bases, J lost 7 bases, and 15 bases lay in between. The CDR3 spans 14 residues. The germline CDR1 and CDR2 sequences are GTSNPN and SVGIG (reference sequence). The CDR3 nucleotides are TGTGCCTGGAGCCTCACAGGGTTAGGTGAAAAACTGTTTTTT. Its translation: CAWSLTGLGEKLFF.

V is TRBV5-6 and J is TRBJ2-7; D gene unclear. V was pared by 4 bases and J by 0 bases, with 11 bases between. Germline CDR1 and CDR2: SGHDT and YYEEEE. The CDR3 is 14 amino acids. Here the CDR3 reads CASSPVPNSYEQYF. CDR3 DNA sequence: TGTGCCAGCAGCCCGGTTCCCAACTCCTACGAGCAGTACTTC.

The chain employs TRBV7-9 and TRBJ1-3, with TRBD1 as a possible D gene (6 bases). The CDR3 is made up of 17 amino acids. The V end lost 2 bases, the J end lost 0 bases, and 14 bases lay between the germline ends. Germline V lookup: CDR1 SEHNR, CDR2 FQNEAQ (reference sequence). The CDR3: CASSLIRTGSSGNTIYF. CDR3 DNA: TGTGCCAGCAGCTTAATCAGAACAGGGTCCTCTGGAAACACCATATATTTT. Together with reference TRBV7-9 and TRBJ1-3, the CDR3 gives the full variable domain: DTGVSQNPRHKITKRGQNVTFRCDPISEHNRLYWYRQTLGQGPEFLTYFQNEAQLEKSRLLSDRFSAERPKGSFSTLEIQRTEQGDSAMYLCASSLIRTGSSGNTIYFGEGSWLTVV.

The chain links TRBV6-6 to TRBJ2-7; D possibly corresponds to TRBD1 (6 bases). CDR1 MNHNY and CDR2 SVGAGI come from the germline V gene (reference sequence). The CDR3 sequence is 13 residues long. V dropped 6 bases and J dropped 2 bases, with 11 bases sitting between them. As DNA, the CDR3 is TGTGCCAGCAGGACGACAGGAGCCTACGAGCAGTACTTC. Its translation is CASRTTGAYEQYF.

The chain uses TRBV2 and TRBJ2-1, with D perhaps matching TRBD2 (7 bases). V shed 5 bases and J shed 4 bases, with 15 bases lying between them. Germline CDR1 is SNHLY and CDR2 is FYNNEI. The CDR3 consists of 15 residues. For the CDR3, the DNA is TGTGCCAGCAGTAGGGAGGGAGGGGGTTACAATGAGCAGTTCTTC. Its translation is CASSREGGGYNEQFF.

This chain joins TRBV23-1 and TRBJ1-2; D is undetermined. TRBV23-1 belongs to the ORF category, with a function that is uncertain. The CDR3 runs to 9 residues. The V gene lost 9 bases and the J gene lost 6 bases, with 5 bases spanning the gap. The DNA for the CDR3 is TGCGCCAGAGAGAATGGCTACACCTTC. Protein: CARENGYTF.

This clone was observed a single time. This chain links TRBV6-5 with TRBJ1-4, with unresolved D. V was cut by 0 bases and J by 4 bases, with 6 bases left in between. This CDR3 spans 14 amino acids. Germline V gene sequence: CDR1 MNHEY, CDR2 SVGAGI. The CDR3 reads CASSYSQNNEKLFF. The CDR3 coding sequence is TGTGCCAGCAGTTACTCCCAGAATAATGAAAAACTGTTTTTT.

The chain links TRBV6-5 to TRBJ1-1, with D maybe TRBD1 (6 bases). The CDR3 runs 14 residues. Germline CDR1 and CDR2: MNHEY and SVGAGI. V gave up 7 bases and J gave up 6 bases, with 18 bases separating them. CDR3 coding DNA: TGTGCCAGCATTATCAGGGGCAACGCCGCTGAAGCTTTCTTT. Its protein is CASIIRGNAAEAFF.

The J gene is TRBJ2-7, the V gene TRBV10-2, with D possibly matching TRBD2 (6 bases). The CDR3 runs to 14 residues. V dropped 2 bases and J dropped 5 bases, with 13 bases sitting between them. In germline, CDR1 is WSHSY, CDR2 SAAADI. In DNA form, the CDR3 reads TGCGCCAGCAGTGAGGGAGCAGGGAGGCACGAGCAGTACTTC. Translated, it gives CASSEGAGRHEQYF.

This clone has just one count. CDR3 sequence (DNA): TGTGCCAGTAGTATCTACGGGGTCCAAGGACGCTATGGCTACACCTTC. Its translation is CASSIYGVQGRYGYTF. The chain links TRBV19 to TRBJ1-2; D is unclear. This CDR3 has 16 amino acids. The ends were cut back, 3 bases at V and 4 bases at J, with 18 bases in the middle. The germline CDR1 and CDR2 sequences are LNHDA and SQIVND (reference sequence).

The CDR3 DNA sequence: TGTGCCAGCAGTGCGCCACGGGGATATCCAAGGGAGACCCAGTACTTC. Its translation is CASSAPRGYPRETQYF. This rearrangement joins TRBV25-1 to TRBJ2-5; possibly TRBD2 for D (5 bases). The CDR3 has 16 residues. Per the germline V gene, CDR1 is MGHDK and CDR2 is SYGVNS. V shed 4 bases and J shed 5 bases, with 20 bases lying between them.

The chain is built from TRBV28 and TRBJ2-7, with D unresolved. The length of the CDR3 is 14 residues. Germline lookup yields CDR1 MDHEN and CDR2 SYDVKM. V gave up 3 bases and J gave up 1 base, with 10 bases separating them. The CDR3 loop is CASSLPQVSYEQYF. The DNA for the CDR3 is TGTGCCAGCAGTTTGCCTCAGGTGTCCTACGAGCAGTACTTC.

This sequence joins TRBV5-1 and TRBJ2-7; 7 nucleotides match TRBD1. The CDR3 loop spans 17 amino acids. V shed 4 bases and J 1 base; nucleotides not matched to a gene: 14. CDR1 and CDR2 (germline): SGHRS, YFSETQ. The CDR3 reads CASSVQTGQSYSYEQYF. In DNA form, the CDR3 reads TGCGCCAGCAGCGTACAGACGGGACAGTCCTATTCCTACGAGCAGTACTTC.

V is TRBV7-2 and J is TRBJ2-7; TRBD1 might be the D (6 bases). The CDR3 is 13 residues long. The germline V and J ends were trimmed by 3 bases and 3 bases, with 9 bases remaining between them. Germline V CDR1 and CDR2: SGHTA, FQGNSA. The CDR3 region has the DNA TGTGCCAGCAGCTTTCAAGGGGGCTACGAGCAGTACTTC. It translates to CASSFQGGYEQYF.

The chain has TRBV18 and TRBJ2-5; 15 nucleotides agree with TRBD2. Trimming took 2 bases from V and 5 from J; bases not matched to a gene: 3. The CDR3 length is 16 residues. The germline V gene has CDR1 KGHSH and CDR2 LQKENI. Written as DNA, the CDR3 is TGTGCCAGCTCACCAGCGGGACTAGCGGGAGGTGAGACCCAGTACTTC. It specifies CASSPAGLAGGETQYF.

CDR3 amino acids: CASKQLTEAFF. In DNA, the CDR3 is TGTGCCAGCAAACAGCTCACTGAAGCTTTCTTT. The chain links TRBV6-1 to TRBJ1-1; D ambiguous. The V gene's germline CDR1 is MNHNS and CDR2 SASEGT. The V gene lost 7 bases and the J gene lost 4 bases, with 7 bases spanning the gap. The CDR3 covers 11 residues.

The chain's CDR3 is CASSLVGYTQYF. CDR3 coding DNA: TGTGCCAGCAGCTTAGTGGGGTATACGCAGTATTTT. The rearrangement joins TRBV7-9 to TRBJ2-3; D unresolved. The CDR3 runs 12 residues. Germline V lookup: CDR1 SEHNR, CDR2 FQNEAQ (reference sequence). Between the trimmed V and J ends, which lost 1 base and 7 bases, there was a span of 6 bases. Filled out from reference TRBV7-9 and TRBJ2-3, the complete variable domain reads DTGVSQNPRHKITKRGQNVTFRCDPISEHNRLYWYRQTLGQGPEFLTYFQNEAQLEKSRLLSDRFSAERPKGSFSTLEIQRTEQGDSAMYLCASSLVGYTQYFGPGTRLTVL.

J is TRBJ1-1 and V is TRBV30; 7 nucleotides match TRBD1. The V segment lost 5 bases and the J segment 0 bases; nucleotides outside the gene matches: 3. CDR1 and CDR2 from the germline V gene are GTSNPN and SVGIG (reference sequence). CDR3 length: 13 residues. CDR3 in amino acids: CAWDRAMNTEAFF. The CDR3 coding sequence is TGTGCCTGGGACAGGGCGATGAACACTGAAGCTTTCTTT.

V is TRBV6-5 and J is TRBJ2-4, with D perhaps matching TRBD2 (5 bases). With 2 bases removed from V and 2 bases from J, the gap between germline ends came to 13 bases. The CDR3 has 16 amino acids. The germline CDR1 and CDR2 sequences are MNHEY and SVGAGI. The CDR3 spells CASSYRRSGTKNIQYF. Here the CDR3 DNA reads TGTGCCAGCAGTTACCGGAGGTCCGGGACCAAAAACATTCAGTACTTC.